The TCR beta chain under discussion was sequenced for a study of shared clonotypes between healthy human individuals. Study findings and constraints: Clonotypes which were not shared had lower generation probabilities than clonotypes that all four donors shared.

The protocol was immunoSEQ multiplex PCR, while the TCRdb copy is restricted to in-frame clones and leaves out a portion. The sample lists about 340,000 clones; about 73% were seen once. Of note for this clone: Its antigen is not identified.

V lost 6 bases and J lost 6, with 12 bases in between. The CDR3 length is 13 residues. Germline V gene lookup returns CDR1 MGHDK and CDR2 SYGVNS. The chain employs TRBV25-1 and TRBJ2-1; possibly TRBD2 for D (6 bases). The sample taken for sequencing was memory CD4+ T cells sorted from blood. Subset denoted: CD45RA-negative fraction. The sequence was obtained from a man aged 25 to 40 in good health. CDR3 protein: CASREGGGNEQFF. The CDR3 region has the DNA TGTGCCAGCAGGGAGGGTGGGGGCAATGAGCAGTTCTTC. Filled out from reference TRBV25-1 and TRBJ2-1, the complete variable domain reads EADIYQTPRYLVIGTGKKITLECSQTMGHDKMYWYQQDPGMELHLIHYSYGVNSTEKGDLSSESTVSRIRTEHFPLTLESARPSHTSQYLCASREGGGNEQFFGPGTRLTVL.